This T cell receptor beta chain came from a study of cytomegalovirus exposure and HLA in healthy donors (TCRdb year 2017). General notes on the study: According to a later analysis, the 120 or so validation repertoires were produced on the same platform as the roughly 600 repertoires of the first cohort. To predict cytomegalovirus infection status, the study combined high-throughput TCR immunosequencing, statistical association of individual TCRs with disease status, and machine learning. The study aimed to test whether cataloging public T cell receptors could reveal signatures of past pathogen exposure. In addition to the first cohort of around 670 subjects, a separate validation cohort of approximately 110 different subjects was used. Paper-wide results and their limitations: A total of 150 to 200 TCR beta chains were listed by the study as associated with cytomegalovirus. Most TCR sequences were observed very rarely across donors, whereas some public TCRs were present in many individuals. A later analysis lacked HLA typing for the validation cohort, so it scored co-occurrence in that cohort across all 110 or so repertoires. In both the original and validation cohorts, the classifier was reported to diagnose cytomegalovirus status with high specificity and sensitivity. The authors suggested that the approach could potentially be generalized to other disease states and immunological phenotypes. Of the cluster scores, around 95% were above 0 in a later analysis, which found that TCRs clustered in the first cohort also tended to co-occur in the 95 to 150 validation repertoires. In vitro tests confirmed that three of the cytomegalovirus-associated TCR beta chains recognize cytomegalovirus antigens.

V is pared back by 5 bases and J by 6 bases, with 16 bases lying between the germline termini. The CDR3 covers 15 residues, taking in both the cysteine and the phenylalanine. The DNA shown is the 45-base CDR3, in frame from base 1. Reading the germline V gene gives CDR1 SGHTA and CDR2 FQGTGA. The library was generated by the immunoSEQ multiplex PCR assay. As for the authors' bioinformatics: To diagnose cytomegalovirus status from the catalog of TCR beta chain sequences, a statistical classification framework was built. TCRdb took over this immuneACCESS table, retaining in-frame rearrangements with V and J assigned. Such tables are incomplete; in checked studies, under half of the missing clones stem from an unresolved V gene, and the remainder is unexplained. V, J and clone size are those of that table, while D and trimming were read from the DNA. For this sample the table gives about 150,000 clones, of which approximately 86% were detected only once. The top ten hold 20% to 25% of the sample.

In regard to this clone: Its antigen has not been determined. The record has no base qualities; no much larger clone is one base away.

Separate from the approximately 670-subject first cohort, the validation cohort of 90 to 150 subjects was the group to which the donors belonged. This TCR derives from a man aged 18 to 29 in good health and CMV-seropositive. The sample was PBMCs. The chain uses TRBV7-3 and TRBJ2-2, and perhaps TRBD2 as D gene, on 6 matching bases. The DNA sequence is as follows: TGTGCCAGCAGCCCGCAGACTAGGATTGCCGGGGAGCTGTTTTTT. It specifies CASSPQTRIAGELFF. With the rest looked up from the reference TRBV7-3 and TRBJ2-2 genes rather than sequenced, the full variable domain is GAGVSQTPSNKVTEKGKYVELRCDPISGHTALYWYRQSLGQGPEFLIYFQGTGAADDSGLPNDRFFAVRPEGSVSTLKIQRTERGDSAVYLCASSPQTRIAGELFFGEGSRLTVL.